Detailed here is one T cell receptor beta chain. Germline lookup yields CDR1 GTSNPN and CDR2 SVGIG (reference sequence). CDR3 size: 18 residues. Between the trimmed V and J ends, which lost 4 bases and 2 bases, there was a span of 21 bases. Regarding time point: newly diagnosed GD, antithyroid drugs for less than 3 months. After RNA was extracted from PBMCs, the TCR library was made from it. The entry originates in a study of regulatory T cells in long-lasting Graves disease. Through Arm-PCR of CDR3 regions and iRepertoire HTBI primers, TCR beta libraries were built. TCRdb ran MiXCR on the multiplex PCR reads and lists one entry per CDR3 protein. Of approximately 400,000 distinct CDR3 sequences listed, 15% are singletons. This same sample was also part of a study on T cells in Graves' hyperthyroidism and ophthalmopathy.

This chain joins TRBV30 and TRBJ2-6; D not certain. This TCR derives from a woman aged 25 to 45 with Graves disease. This material consisted of peripheral blood mononuclear cells (PBMCs), taken at new diagnosis, from a patient treated with antithyroid drugs. The CDR3 is CAWTPGGNRLTGANVLTF. DNA for the CDR3: TGTGCCTGGACCCCTGGCGGAAACCGCTTAACTGGGGCCAACGTCCTGACTTTC.